What follows are 17 T cell receptor beta chains derived from one specimen sequenced in a study of OX40 agonist ivuxolimab in advanced cancers. The repertoire was sequenced with immunoSEQ multiplex PCR; TCRdb's copy has only in-frame clones and lacks some. Of some 60,000 clones listed, under 85% are singletons. The source material was CD4+ or CD8+ T cells sorted from blood, sampled in a trial of the OX40 agonist ivuxolimab. These receptors were taken from an adult with an advanced solid tumor such as melanoma, head and neck, liver or kidney cancer.

The CDR3 protein is CASSLNFGNTIYF. CDR3 coding DNA: TGTGCCAGCAGCTTAAACTTTGGAAACACCATATATTTT. The V gene is TRBV5-8, the J gene TRBJ1-3; D ambiguous. This CDR3 is built from 13 residues. Germline CDR1 SGHTS, CDR2 YDEGEE. With 2 bases removed from V and 3 bases from J, the gap between germline ends came to 6 bases. The full variable domain, its missing parts supplied by reference TRBV5-8 and TRBJ1-3, is EAGVTQSPTHLIKTRGQQATLRCSPISGHTSVYWYQQALGLGLQFLLWYDEGEERNRGNFPPRFSGRQFPNYSSELNVNALELEDSALYLCASSLNFGNTIYFGEGSWLTVV.

The chain uses TRBV10-1 and TRBJ2-4; D is perhaps TRBD2 (5 bases). CDR1 is WNHNN and CDR2 is SYGVQD in the germline V gene (reference sequence). With 2 bases removed from V and 10 bases from J, the gap between germline ends came to 9 bases. This CDR3 contains 12 residues. The CDR3 nucleotides read TGCGCCAGCAGTGAGCCACTAGGGATTCAGTACTTC. Residues: CASSEPLGIQYF.

V usage is TRBV28 and J usage is TRBJ1-4, with 9 bases aligning to TRBD1. Losses at the gene ends were 5 bases for V and 7 bases for J; bases not matched to a gene: 5. CDR1 and CDR2 from the germline V gene are MDHEN and SYDVKM. The CDR3 contains 14 residues. The DNA of the CDR3 is TGTGCCAGCAGTCAGACAGGGGGGGTTGAAAAACTGTTTTTT. Amino acids: CASSQTGGVEKLFF.

As DNA, the CDR3 is TGCGCCAGCAGCCAGGGGACAGAAAAAGCTTTCTTT. Its protein product is CASSQGTEKAFF. V usage is TRBV4-1 and J usage is TRBJ1-1, with 7 positions matching TRBD1. Germline lookup yields CDR1 MGHRA and CDR2 YSYEKL. V trimming: 3 bases; J trimming: 9 bases; junction bases outside the gene matches: 4. The length of the CDR3 is 12 residues.

The chain combines TRBV6-1 with TRBJ2-3; unclear D gene. The CDR3 totals 13 residues. The germline V gene encodes CDR1 MNHNS and CDR2 SASEGT. V was pared by 7 bases and J by 2 bases, with 10 bases between. For the CDR3, the DNA is TGTGCCAGCATTGGAACCCCCACAGATACGCAGTATTTT. Translated: CASIGTPTDTQYF.

The V and J genes are TRBV6-1 and TRBJ2-7, with a tentative D call TRBD1 (6 bases). This CDR3 is built from 16 residues. Germline V gene sequence: CDR1 MNHNS, CDR2 SASEGT. V was pared by 3 bases and J by 4 bases, with 19 bases between. The chain's CDR3 is CASSDPGARGLYEQYF. Written as DNA, the CDR3 is TGTGCCAGCAGTGACCCTGGGGCCAGGGGTCTGTACGAGCAGTACTTC.

This chain uses TRBV28 with TRBJ2-2; D is uncertain. From germline, CDR1 is MDHEN and CDR2 SYDVKM. V dropped 6 bases and J dropped 2 bases, with 7 bases sitting between them. The CDR3 has 13 amino acids. The CDR3 DNA reads as TGTGCCAGCAGAGACACCAACACCGGGGAGCTGTTTTTT. This codes for CASRDTNTGELFF.

This clone was seen more than once but under ten times. This sequence joins TRBV7-9 and TRBJ2-7; TRBD1 aligns across 11 bases. CDR3 length equals 14 residues. CDR1 SEHNR and CDR2 FQNEAQ come from the germline V gene (reference sequence). Trimming at V came to 10 bases and at J to 5 bases, leaving 10 bases not matched to a gene. As DNA, the CDR3 is TGTGCCACCCGACCCGGGACAGGGGGTAACGAGCAGTACTTC. Translating it yields CATRPGTGGNEQYF.

The gene calls are TRBV7-9 and TRBJ2-7; D remains ambiguous. The CDR3 has 15 residues. V lost 2 bases to trimming and J lost 6 bases, with 17 bases between them. CDR1 is SEHNR, CDR2 FQNEAQ, per germline (reference sequence). This CDR3 reads CASSLLDISLGEQYF. The CDR3 DNA reads TGTGCCAGCAGCTTATTAGACATCTCGCTGGGCGAGCAGTACTTC. Looking up the rest from reference TRBV7-9 and TRBJ2-7 gives the full variable domain: DTGVSQNPRHKITKRGQNVTFRCDPISEHNRLYWYRQTLGQGPEFLTYFQNEAQLEKSRLLSDRFSAERPKGSFSTLEIQRTEQGDSAMYLCASSLLDISLGEQYFGPGTRLTVT.

This chain connects TRBV18 to TRBJ2-7; no clear D. The CDR3 length is 16 residues. Germline loops: CDR1 KGHSH, CDR2 LQKENI. V gave up 4 bases and J gave up 1 base, with 17 bases separating them. The CDR3 protein is CASSLSAPSVSYEQYF. The CDR3 DNA is TGTGCCAGCTCACTCTCGGCACCCTCCGTATCCTACGAGCAGTACTTC. Variable domain in full (rest from reference TRBV18 and TRBJ2-7): NAGVMQNPRHLVRRRGQEARLRCSPMKGHSHVYWYRQLPEEGLKFMVYLQKENIIDESGMPKERFSAEFPKEGPSILRIQQVVRGDSAAYFCASSLSAPSVSYEQYFGPGTRLTVT.

CDR3 coding DNA: TGTGCCAGTAGTATACCCCGACCCGACACTGAAGCTTTCTTT. It is translated as CASSIPRPDTEAFF. This chain links TRBV19 with TRBJ1-1; the D is unclear. The germline V gene has CDR1 LNHDA and CDR2 SQIVND (reference sequence). Trimming left V 2 bases short and J 3 bases short, with 10 bases between. The CDR3 loop spans 14 amino acids.

This chain joins TRBV14 and TRBJ2-3; 8 nucleotides match TRBD2. The CDR3 spans 15 residues. V shed 1 base, J shed 7 bases, and the junction held 7 bases outside the gene matches. CDR1 is SGHDN and CDR2 is FVKESK in the germline V gene. CDR3 nucleotide sequence: TGTGCCAGCAGCCAAGTAGGACTAGCTTCTTATACGCAGTATTTT. This encodes CASSQVGLASYTQYF.

The chain couples TRBV6-6 to TRBJ2-4; D is undetermined. CDR3 size: 12 residues. Trimming cost V 7 bases and J 9 bases, with 13 bases left between them. CDR1 and CDR2 from the germline V gene are MNHNY and SVGAGI (reference sequence). The CDR3 loop reads CASTAPKGIQYF. CDR3 nucleotide sequence: TGTGCCAGCACTGCACCCAAAGGCATTCAGTACTTC.

This chain uses TRBV4-1 with TRBJ2-7, with TRBD2 identical over 12 bases. The V gene end was trimmed by 1 base and the J gene end by 0 bases; junction bases not matched to a gene: 1. This CDR3 is 16 amino acids long. CDR1 and CDR2 (germline): MGHRA, YSYEKL. The CDR3 sequence: CASSQVLAGGSYEQYF. DNA of the CDR3: TGCGCCAGCAGCCAAGTACTAGCGGGAGGCTCCTACGAGCAGTACTTC.

This rearrangement joins TRBV7-2 to TRBJ2-1, with TRBD1 matching over 10 bases. The germline V gene encodes CDR1 SGHTA and CDR2 FQGNSA. J gave up 8 bases and V 5 bases, and 9 bases lay outside the gene matches. The CDR3 spans 15 residues. Written as DNA, the CDR3 is TGTGCCAGCAGCCGAGGGACAGGGGTTGGGGATGAGCAGTTCTTC. Translated: CASSRGTGVGDEQFF.

The chain combines TRBV5-1 with TRBJ2-5; 8 bases are a match to TRBD1. Germline V gene sequence: CDR1 SGHRS, CDR2 YFSETQ. The V segment lost 6 bases and the J segment 3 bases; nucleotides outside the gene matches: 7. This CDR3 is 14 amino acids long. CDR3 sequence (DNA): TGCGCCAGCAAAATGACAGGGGCCGAAGAGACCCAGTACTTC. Encoded protein: CASKMTGAEETQYF.

The chain is built from TRBV19 and TRBJ2-5; TRBD2 agrees at 12 bases. The germline gives CDR1 LNHDA, CDR2 SQIVND (reference sequence). CDR3 length: 15 residues. V dropped 1 base and J dropped 5; count of bases not matched to a gene: 2. The CDR3 loop reads CASSIGTSGKETQYF. CDR3 DNA sequence: TGTGCCAGTAGTATAGGGACTAGCGGGAAGGAGACCCAGTACTTC.